Sequencing of this T cell receptor (beta chain) was carried out in a study of Ad26.COV2.S vaccination and SARS-CoV-2 variants. About the study: Enrolled in COV1001, the donor was in the Ad26.COV2.S trial arm, which received the vaccine. The authors gave Ad26.COV2.S intramuscularly, either once or twice 56 days apart.

Treatment given: around 19 received Ad26.COV2.S at low or high dose, single or two shots; 5 received placebo; per-sample allocation not given. Day 63 following the first vaccine or placebo injection was when the samples were taken. Produced via immunoSEQ multiplex PCR; TCRdb's table is partial and in-frame only. The table has approximately 410,000 clones, around 92% seen once. Trimming shortened V by 3 bases and J by 0 bases, and 12 bases separated the two germline ends. In germline, CDR1 is KGHSH, CDR2 LQKENI. This CDR3 has 16 amino acids. The sequenced sample was peripheral blood, obtained in a trial of Ad26.COV2.S vaccine versus placebo. The V gene is TRBV18, the J gene TRBJ2-4; possibly TRBD1 or TRBD2 for D (5 bases each). This receptor was obtained from a person between 18 and 60 years old who received the Ad26.COV2.S COVID-19 vaccine or a placebo. The CDR3 loop reads CASSPWGITAKNIQYF. As DNA, the CDR3 is TGTGCCAGCTCACCCTGGGGGATTACAGCCAAAAACATTCAGTACTTC. Full variable domain (outside the CDR3, taken from reference TRBV18 and TRBJ2-4): NAGVMQNPRHLVRRRGQEARLRCSPMKGHSHVYWYRQLPEEGLKFMVYLQKENIIDESGMPKERFSAEFPKEGPSILRIQQVVRGDSAAYFCASSPWGITAKNIQYFGAGTRLSVL.